This entry is about one T cell receptor (beta chain). Its target is not known. This sample is drawn from a study of shared clonotypes between healthy human individuals. Study results and limitations: Unshared clonotypes carried lower generation probabilities than those common to all four donors.

V was pared by 8 bases and J by 1 base, with 4 bases of the junction left unmatched. The germline CDR1 and CDR2 sequences are KGHSH and LQKENI. The CDR3 loop spans 15 amino acids. Clones were read by immunoSEQ multiplex PCR, and TCRdb kept only the in-frame ones, dropping some. The table includes some 500,000 clones, about 96% detected once. The TCR originated in a woman aged 25 to 39 in good health. This chain connects TRBV18 to TRBJ2-7; TRBD2 matches 14 bases. Sequencing was carried out using naive CD4+ T cells sorted from blood. Subset given: CD45RA+ positively selected. The CDR3 region is CASTGTSGSSYEQYF. The CDR3 DNA sequence: TGTGCCAGCACTGGGACTAGCGGGAGTTCCTACGAGCAGTACTTC.